Shown below are 18 T cell receptor beta chains from a single sample sequenced in a study of cytomegalovirus exposure and HLA in healthy donors. Use of 60 Vbeta and 13 Jbeta primers characterized the PCR. Sequencing was performed with immunoSEQ multiplex PCR; in TCRdb, only in-frame clones are kept and a portion is missing. The table has 150,000 to 200,000 clones, approximately 80% seen once. Sequenced sample: PBMCs. These receptors were taken from a male donor in good health and CMV-seronegative.

In this sample, this clone turned up a few times. The chain employs TRBV6-1 and TRBJ1-4; D gene uncertain. CDR3 length: 13 residues. The V end was cut by 2 bases, the J end by 14 bases, with 15 bases between. Germline values: CDR1 MNHNS, CDR2 SASEGT. The CDR3: CASSESPGERLFF. The CDR3 region has the DNA TGTGCCAGCAGTGAATCCCCTGGGGAGAGGCTGTTTTTT.

This clone turned up a few times. The V and J genes are TRBV28 and TRBJ1-5; TRBD1 might be the D (6 bases). Germline-derived CDR1 and CDR2 are MDHEN and SYDVKM. Trimming took 7 bases from V and 3 from J, leaving 19 bases between them. CDR3 size: 16 residues. The CDR3 reads CASTLTVDRPNQPQHF. CDR3 nucleotide sequence: TGTGCCAGCACCTTAACTGTTGACAGGCCCAATCAGCCCCAGCATTTT. Variable domain in full (rest from reference TRBV28 and TRBJ1-5): DVKVTQSSRYLVKRTGEKVFLECVQDMDHENMFWYRQDPGLGLRLIYFSYDVKMKEKGDIPEGYSVSREKKERFSLILESASTNQTSMYLCASTLTVDRPNQPQHFGDGTRLSIL.

DNA for the CDR3: TGTGCCAGCAGTCTGGCAGGGACAGGGGGCTCCGGGGAGCTGTTTTTT. This sequence encodes CASSLAGTGGSGELFF. The chain has TRBV2 and TRBJ2-2, with 12 nucleotides matching TRBD1. V shed 5 bases and J 6 bases; nucleotides not matched to a gene: 7. CDR1 is SNHLY and CDR2 is FYNNEI in the germline V gene. CDR3 length: 16 residues.

The J gene is TRBJ2-5, the V gene TRBV7-9, with 8 bases identical to TRBD2. Germline-derived CDR1 and CDR2 are SEHNR and FQNEAQ (reference sequence). This CDR3 has 16 residues. Trimming cost V 4 bases and J 0 bases; bases outside gene matches: 7. The CDR3 DNA follows: TGTGCCAGCAGCTCTGTGGGCGGGGGGTACCAAGAGACCCAGTACTTC. Protein sequence: CASSSVGGGYQETQYF.

The chain couples TRBV6-6 to TRBJ1-3; D is perhaps TRBD1 (6 bases). The V gene lost 2 bases and the J gene lost 4 bases, with 12 bases spanning the gap. The CDR3 consists of 15 residues. Germline loops: CDR1 MNHNY, CDR2 SVGAGI (reference sequence). CDR3 nucleotides: TGTGCCAGCAGTTACCCAGGACAGCAAGGAAACACCATATATTTT. It specifies CASSYPGQQGNTIYF.

This chain links TRBV28 with TRBJ2-7; 8 bases map to TRBD1. Germline V gives CDR1 MDHEN, CDR2 SYDVKM. With 6 bases clipped from V and 4 bases from J, the junction kept 11 bases outside the gene matches. The CDR3 has 15 amino acids. CDR3 loop: CASRPPGTGRYEQYF. The CDR3 coding sequence is TGTGCCAGCAGACCACCCGGGACAGGCCGTTACGAGCAGTACTTC.

The gene calls are TRBV19 and TRBJ1-4; 7 bases agree with TRBD1. In germline, CDR1 is LNHDA, CDR2 SQIVND (reference sequence). The CDR3 sequence is 18 residues long. Losses at the gene ends were 3 bases for V and 6 bases for J; bases not matched to a gene: 16. Here the CDR3 reads CASSISGRGKFFDEKLFF. The CDR3 DNA sequence: TGTGCCAGTAGTATTTCGGGCAGGGGGAAATTCTTCGATGAAAAACTGTTTTTT.

The chain is built from TRBV9 and TRBJ1-1, with TRBD1 as a possible D gene (6 bases). Germline V CDR1 and CDR2: SGDLS, YYNGEE. The CDR3 runs to 17 residues. V was clipped by 2 bases and J by 2 bases, with 19 bases between them. CDR3 region: CASSVSGGGSPNTEAFF. The DNA for the CDR3 is TGTGCCAGCAGCGTGTCAGGCGGGGGCAGCCCCAACACTGAAGCTTTCTTT.

In this sample, this clone turned up many times. The DNA of the CDR3 is TGTGCCAGCAGCTTAGTCTCCGGGACAGGGCCAGAAAAACTGTTTTTT. It encodes CASSLVSGTGPEKLFF. This chain joins TRBV7-2 and TRBJ1-4, with 9 positions matching TRBD1. The CDR3 extends over 16 amino acids. CDR1 is SGHTA, CDR2 FQGNSA, per germline. V dropped 1 base and J dropped 8; count of bases not matched to a gene: 8.

This clone was recorded a few times. The CDR3 here is CASSGDRFSEQFF. Here the CDR3 DNA reads TGTGCCAGCAGTGGGGACAGGTTTTCTGAGCAGTTCTTC. The J gene is TRBJ2-1, the V gene TRBV27; 8 bases are a match to TRBD1. The J segment lost 9 bases and the V segment lost 5 bases, leaving 6 bases of the junction unmatched. Germline CDR1 reads MNHEY; CDR2 reads SMNVEV (reference sequence). CDR3 size: 13 residues.

This chain joins TRBV30 and TRBJ1-2; the D gene is possibly TRBD1 (5 bases). CDR3 length: 11 residues. Between the trimmed V and J ends, which lost 3 bases and 7 bases, there was a span of 9 bases. Germline CDR1 reads GTSNPN; CDR2 reads SVGIG (reference sequence). The DNA for the CDR3 is TGTGCCTGGAGGGGGGGACGTGGCTACACCTTC. It is translated as CAWRGGRGYTF.

This clone was observed a single time. V is TRBV18 and J is TRBJ2-2; 11 positions match TRBD2. J gave up 0 bases and V 2 bases, and 5 bases lay outside the gene matches. The CDR3 extends over 18 amino acids. Germline V gene lookup returns CDR1 KGHSH and CDR2 LQKENI. The CDR3 sequence is CASSPLASGGPNTGELFF. In nucleotides, the CDR3 is TGTGCCAGCTCACCATTGGCTAGCGGGGGGCCGAACACCGGGGAGCTGTTTTTT. The full variable domain, rest sourced from reference TRBV18 and TRBJ2-2, is NAGVMQNPRHLVRRRGQEARLRCSPMKGHSHVYWYRQLPEEGLKFMVYLQKENIIDESGMPKERFSAEFPKEGPSILRIQQVVRGDSAAYFCASSPLASGGPNTGELFFGEGSRLTVL.

The rearrangement links TRBV5-1 to TRBJ1-2; a possible D gene is TRBD1 (6 bases). The CDR3 extends over 15 amino acids. The V gene lost 3 bases and the J gene lost 4 bases, with 16 bases spanning the gap. Per the germline V gene, CDR1 is SGHRS and CDR2 is YFSETQ. CDR3 coding DNA: TGCGCCAGCAGCTGGAATGGACAGTTGAGCTATGGCTACACCTTC. Protein sequence: CASSWNGQLSYGYTF.

The V gene is TRBV7-2, the J gene TRBJ1-1; possible D gene TRBD1, 5 bases. Germline values: CDR1 SGHTA, CDR2 FQGNSA. The V gene lost 5 bases and the J gene lost 4 bases, with 17 bases spanning the gap. This CDR3 spans 15 amino acids. The CDR3 DNA is TGTGCCAGCAGCCCCGTTGGGGGGGTGCCCACTGAAGCTTTCTTT. Translated: CASSPVGGVPTEAFF.

The V gene is TRBV7-2, the J gene TRBJ1-5, with TRBD1 matching 7 bases. In germline, CDR1 is SGHTA, CDR2 FQGNSA. Trimming took 2 bases from V and 4 from J; bases not matched to a gene: 5. The CDR3 length is 15 residues. Here the CDR3 DNA reads TGTGCCAGCAGCTTAACTAAACAGGGGAATCAGCCCCAGCATTTT. Its protein product is CASSLTKQGNQPQHF. The full variable domain, with the rest looked up from reference TRBV7-2 and TRBJ1-5, is GAGVSQSPSNKVTEKGKDVELRCDPISGHTALYWYRQSLGQGLEFLIYFQGNSAPDKSGLPSDRFSAERTGGSVSTLTIQRTQQEDSAVYLCASSLTKQGNQPQHFGDGTRLSIL.

The CDR3 spells CASSPGGISTDTQYF. The DNA of the CDR3 is TGTGCCAGCAGCCCGGGGGGCATAAGCACAGATACGCAGTATTTT. The V and J genes are TRBV5-4 and TRBJ2-3, with D maybe TRBD2 (7 bases). This CDR3 contains 15 residues. Looked up from germline, CDR1 is SGHNT and CDR2 is YYREEE (reference sequence). The V end was cut by 4 bases, the J end by 0 bases, with 12 bases between.

The chain recombines TRBV19 with TRBJ2-2; 9 bases line up with TRBD2. CDR1 and CDR2 from the germline V gene are LNHDA and SQIVND (reference sequence). The CDR3 is made up of 15 amino acids. Trimming at V came to 3 bases and at J to 9 bases, leaving 8 bases not matched to a gene. As DNA, the CDR3 is TGTGCCAGTAGTATCGGTAGGCTAGCGGGAAGGGAGCTGTTTTTT. This sequence encodes CASSIGRLAGRELFF.

The chain is built from TRBV27 and TRBJ2-3, with D hard to call. Trimming shortened V by 6 bases and J by 0 bases, and 16 bases separated the two germline ends. There are 16 residues in the CDR3. Germline V gene sequence: CDR1 MNHEY, CDR2 SMNVEV (reference sequence). The CDR3 region has the DNA TGTGCCAGCAGCCCCAGGCCTACCCTTAGCACAGATACGCAGTATTTT. Translating it yields CASSPRPTLSTDTQYF.